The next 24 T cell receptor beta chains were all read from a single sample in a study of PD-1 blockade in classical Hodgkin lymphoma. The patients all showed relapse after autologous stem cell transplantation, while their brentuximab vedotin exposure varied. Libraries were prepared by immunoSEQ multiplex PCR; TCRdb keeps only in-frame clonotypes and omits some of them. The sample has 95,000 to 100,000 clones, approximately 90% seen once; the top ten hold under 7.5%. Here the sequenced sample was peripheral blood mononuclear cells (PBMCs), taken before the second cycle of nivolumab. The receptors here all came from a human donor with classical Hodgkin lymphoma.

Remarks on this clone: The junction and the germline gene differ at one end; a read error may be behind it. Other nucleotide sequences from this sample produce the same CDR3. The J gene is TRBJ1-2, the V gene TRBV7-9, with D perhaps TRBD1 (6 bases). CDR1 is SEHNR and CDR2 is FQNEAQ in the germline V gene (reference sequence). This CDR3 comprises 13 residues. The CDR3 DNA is TGCGCCAGCAGCTTAGCGGGGGGCGTTGGCTACACCTTC. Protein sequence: CASSLAGGVGYTF.

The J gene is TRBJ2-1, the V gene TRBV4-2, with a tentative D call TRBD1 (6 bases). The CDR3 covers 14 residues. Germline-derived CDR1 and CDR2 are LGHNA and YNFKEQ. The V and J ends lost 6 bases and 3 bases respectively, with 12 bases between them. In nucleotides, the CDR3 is TGTGCCAGCAGTCCCGGGACATACTACAATGAGCAGTTCTTC. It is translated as CASSPGTYYNEQFF.

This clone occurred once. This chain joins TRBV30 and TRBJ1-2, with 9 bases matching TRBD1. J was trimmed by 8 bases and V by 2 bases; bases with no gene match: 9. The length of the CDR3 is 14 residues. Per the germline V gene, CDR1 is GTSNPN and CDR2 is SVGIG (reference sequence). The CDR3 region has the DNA TGTGCCTGGAGTTTCATGGGACAGGGCACGGGCTACACCTTC. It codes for CAWSFMGQGTGYTF.

CDR3 protein: CASLTENGYTF. CDR3 nucleotides: TGTGCCAGTCTGACTGAGAATGGCTACACCTTC. This chain connects TRBV19 to TRBJ1-2; D unresolved. The CDR3 consists of 11 residues. V was cut by 8 bases and J by 6 bases, with 10 bases left in between. Looked up from germline, CDR1 is LNHDA and CDR2 is SQIVND (reference sequence).

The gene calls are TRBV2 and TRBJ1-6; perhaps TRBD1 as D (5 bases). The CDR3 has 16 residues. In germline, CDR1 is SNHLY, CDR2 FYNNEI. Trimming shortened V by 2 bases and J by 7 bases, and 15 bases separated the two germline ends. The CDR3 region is CASSEFLGAANSPLHF. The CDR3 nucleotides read TGTGCCAGCAGTGAATTTCTTGGGGCAGCGAATTCACCCCTCCACTTT. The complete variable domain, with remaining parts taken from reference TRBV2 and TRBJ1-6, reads EPEVTQTPSHQVTQMGQEVILRCVPISNHLYFYWYRQILGQKVEFLVSFYNNEISEKSEIFDDQFSVERPDGSNFTLKIRSTKLEDSAMYFCASSEFLGAANSPLHFGNGTRLTVT.

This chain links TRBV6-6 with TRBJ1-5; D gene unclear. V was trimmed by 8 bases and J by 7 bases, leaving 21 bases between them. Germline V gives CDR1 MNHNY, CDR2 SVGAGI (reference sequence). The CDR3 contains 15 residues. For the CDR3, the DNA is TGTGCCAGCTGGTGGGGAACAGCCGTTCTCCAGCCCCAGCATTTT. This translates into CASWWGTAVLQPQHF.

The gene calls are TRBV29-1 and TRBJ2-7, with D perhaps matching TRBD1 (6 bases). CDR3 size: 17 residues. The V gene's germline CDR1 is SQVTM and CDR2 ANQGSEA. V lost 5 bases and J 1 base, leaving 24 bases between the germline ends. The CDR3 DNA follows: TGCAGCGTTAAGGATGTTCCGGGACCGAGGGGGTCCTACGAGCAGTACTTC. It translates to CSVKDVPGPRGSYEQYF.

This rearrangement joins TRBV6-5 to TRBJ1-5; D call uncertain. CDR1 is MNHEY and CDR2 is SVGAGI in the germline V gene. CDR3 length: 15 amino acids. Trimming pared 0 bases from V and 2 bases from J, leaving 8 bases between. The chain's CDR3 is CASSYSTGGNQPQHF. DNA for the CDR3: TGTGCCAGCAGTTACTCGACCGGGGGCAATCAGCCCCAGCATTTT.

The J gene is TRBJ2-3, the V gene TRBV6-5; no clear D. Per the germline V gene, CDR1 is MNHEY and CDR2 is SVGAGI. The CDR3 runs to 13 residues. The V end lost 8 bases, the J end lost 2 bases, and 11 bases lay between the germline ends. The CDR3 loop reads CASGRSNTDTQYF. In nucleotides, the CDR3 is TGTGCCAGCGGCCGCTCAAACACAGATACGCAGTATTTT.

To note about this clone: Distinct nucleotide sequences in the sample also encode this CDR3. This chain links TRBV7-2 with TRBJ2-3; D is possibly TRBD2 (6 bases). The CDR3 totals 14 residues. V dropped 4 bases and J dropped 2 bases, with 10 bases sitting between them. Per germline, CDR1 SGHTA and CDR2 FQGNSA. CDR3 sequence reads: CASSSLASTDTQYF. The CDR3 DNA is TGTGCCAGCAGCTCACTAGCCTCCACAGATACGCAGTATTTT.

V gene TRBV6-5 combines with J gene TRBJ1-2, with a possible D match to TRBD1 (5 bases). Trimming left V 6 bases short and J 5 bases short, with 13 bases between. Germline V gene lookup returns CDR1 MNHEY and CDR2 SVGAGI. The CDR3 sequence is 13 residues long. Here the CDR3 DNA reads TGTGCCAGCAGCCTCGGGACTCAGTATGGCTACACCTTC. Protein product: CASSLGTQYGYTF.

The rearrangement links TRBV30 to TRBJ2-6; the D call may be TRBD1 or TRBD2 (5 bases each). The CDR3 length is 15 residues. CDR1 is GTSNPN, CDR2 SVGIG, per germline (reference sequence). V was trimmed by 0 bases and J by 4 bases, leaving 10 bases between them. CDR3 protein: CAWSVGTGGANVLTF. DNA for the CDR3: TGTGCCTGGAGTGTGGGGACGGGCGGGGCCAACGTCCTGACTTTC.

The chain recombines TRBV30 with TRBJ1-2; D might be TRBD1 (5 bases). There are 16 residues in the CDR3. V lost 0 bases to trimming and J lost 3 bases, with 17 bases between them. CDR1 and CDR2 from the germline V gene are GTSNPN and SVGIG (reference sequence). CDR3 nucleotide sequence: TGTGCCTGGAGTGTACGGTGGGGGTCCGGCGACTATGGCTACACCTTC. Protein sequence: CAWSVRWGSGDYGYTF.

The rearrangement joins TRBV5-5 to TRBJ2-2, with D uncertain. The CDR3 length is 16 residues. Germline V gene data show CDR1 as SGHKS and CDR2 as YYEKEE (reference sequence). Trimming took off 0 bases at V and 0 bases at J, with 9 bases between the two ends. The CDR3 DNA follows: TGTGCCAGCAGCTTGGGCCACCCCGCGAACACCGGGGAGCTGTTTTTT. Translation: CASSLGHPANTGELFF.

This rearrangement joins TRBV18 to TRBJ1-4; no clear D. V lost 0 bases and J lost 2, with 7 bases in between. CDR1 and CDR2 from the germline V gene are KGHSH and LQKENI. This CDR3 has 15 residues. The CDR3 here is CASSPPGGTNEKLFF. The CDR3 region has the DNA TGTGCCAGCTCACCACCGGGAGGGACTAATGAAAAACTGTTTTTT. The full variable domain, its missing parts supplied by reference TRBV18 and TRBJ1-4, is NAGVMQNPRHLVRRRGQEARLRCSPMKGHSHVYWYRQLPEEGLKFMVYLQKENIIDESGMPKERFSAEFPKEGPSILRIQQVVRGDSAAYFCASSPPGGTNEKLFFGSGTQLSVL.

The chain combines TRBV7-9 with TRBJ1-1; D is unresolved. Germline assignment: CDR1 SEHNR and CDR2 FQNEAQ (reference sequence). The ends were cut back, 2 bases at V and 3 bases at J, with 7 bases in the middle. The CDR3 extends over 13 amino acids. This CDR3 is CASSLFGDTEAFF. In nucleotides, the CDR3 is TGTGCCAGCAGCTTATTCGGAGACACTGAAGCTTTCTTT. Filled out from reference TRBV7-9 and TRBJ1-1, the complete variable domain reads DTGVSQNPRHKITKRGQNVTFRCDPISEHNRLYWYRQTLGQGPEFLTYFQNEAQLEKSRLLSDRFSAERPKGSFSTLEIQRTEQGDSAMYLCASSLFGDTEAFFGQGTRLTVV.

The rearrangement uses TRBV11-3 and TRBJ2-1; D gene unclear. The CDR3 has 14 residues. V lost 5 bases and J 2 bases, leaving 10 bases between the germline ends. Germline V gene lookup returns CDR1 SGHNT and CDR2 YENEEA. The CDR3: CASSLSYAYNEQFF. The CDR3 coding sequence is TGTGCCAGCAGCCTCAGCTACGCCTACAATGAGCAGTTCTTC.

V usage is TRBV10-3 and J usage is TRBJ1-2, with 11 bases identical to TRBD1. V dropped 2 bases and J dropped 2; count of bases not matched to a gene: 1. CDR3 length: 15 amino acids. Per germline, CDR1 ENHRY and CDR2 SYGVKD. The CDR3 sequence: CAISEGDRGNYGYTF. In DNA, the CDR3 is TGTGCCATCAGTGAGGGGGACAGGGGGAACTATGGCTACACCTTC.

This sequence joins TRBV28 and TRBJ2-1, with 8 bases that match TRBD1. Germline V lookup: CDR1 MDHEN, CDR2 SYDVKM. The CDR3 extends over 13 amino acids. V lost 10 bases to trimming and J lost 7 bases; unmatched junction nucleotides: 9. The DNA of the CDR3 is TGTGCCACGCTACCAGGGGGCTGGAATGAGCAGTTCTTC. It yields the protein CATLPGGWNEQFF.

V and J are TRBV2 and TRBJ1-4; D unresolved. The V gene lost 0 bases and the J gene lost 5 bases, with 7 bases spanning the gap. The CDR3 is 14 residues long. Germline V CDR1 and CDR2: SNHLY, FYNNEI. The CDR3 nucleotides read TGTGCCAGCAGTGAAGCGCTGCCAAATGAAAAACTGTTTTTT. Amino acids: CASSEALPNEKLFF.

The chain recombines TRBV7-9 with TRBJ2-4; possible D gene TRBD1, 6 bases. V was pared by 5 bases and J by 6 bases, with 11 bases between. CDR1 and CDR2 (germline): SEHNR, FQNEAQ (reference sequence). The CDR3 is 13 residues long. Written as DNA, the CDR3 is TGTGCCAGCAGCCAACAGGGCGGAAACATTCAGTACTTC. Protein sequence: CASSQQGGNIQYF.

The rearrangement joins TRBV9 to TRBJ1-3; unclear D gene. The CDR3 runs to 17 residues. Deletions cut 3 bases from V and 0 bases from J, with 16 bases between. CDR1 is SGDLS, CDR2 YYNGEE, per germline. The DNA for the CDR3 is TGTGCCAGCAGCGAATACCCGACGAGGTCCTCTGGAAACACCATATATTTT. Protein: CASSEYPTRSSGNTIYF.

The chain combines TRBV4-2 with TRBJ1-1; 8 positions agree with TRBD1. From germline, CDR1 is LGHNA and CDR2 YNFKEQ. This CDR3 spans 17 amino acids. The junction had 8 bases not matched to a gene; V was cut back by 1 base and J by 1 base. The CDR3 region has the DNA TGTGCCAGCAGCCAAGGCCGTCGGACAGGGACGAACACTGAAGCTTTCTTT. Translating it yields CASSQGRRTGTNTEAFF.

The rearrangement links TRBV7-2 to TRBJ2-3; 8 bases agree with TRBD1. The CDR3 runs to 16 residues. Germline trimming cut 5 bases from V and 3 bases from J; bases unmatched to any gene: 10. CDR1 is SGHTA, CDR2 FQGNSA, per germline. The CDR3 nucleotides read TGTGCCAGCAGCCTTGGCCAGGGGGCTGCGACAGATACGCAGTATTTT. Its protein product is CASSLGQGAATDTQYF.